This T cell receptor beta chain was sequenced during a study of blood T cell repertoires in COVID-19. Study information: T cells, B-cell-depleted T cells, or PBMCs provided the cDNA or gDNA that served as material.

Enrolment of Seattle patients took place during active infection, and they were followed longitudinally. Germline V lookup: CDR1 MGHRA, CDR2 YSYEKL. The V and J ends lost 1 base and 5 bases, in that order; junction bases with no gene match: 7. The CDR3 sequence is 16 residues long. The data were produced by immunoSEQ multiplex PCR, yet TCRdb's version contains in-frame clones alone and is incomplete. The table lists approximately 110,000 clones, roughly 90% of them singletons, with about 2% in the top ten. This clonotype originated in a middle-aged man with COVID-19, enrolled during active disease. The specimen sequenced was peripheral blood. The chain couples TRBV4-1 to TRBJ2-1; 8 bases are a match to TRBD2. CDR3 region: CASSQATGGPNNEQFF. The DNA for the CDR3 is TGCGCCAGCAGCCAAGCTACGGGAGGGCCTAACAATGAGCAGTTCTTC.